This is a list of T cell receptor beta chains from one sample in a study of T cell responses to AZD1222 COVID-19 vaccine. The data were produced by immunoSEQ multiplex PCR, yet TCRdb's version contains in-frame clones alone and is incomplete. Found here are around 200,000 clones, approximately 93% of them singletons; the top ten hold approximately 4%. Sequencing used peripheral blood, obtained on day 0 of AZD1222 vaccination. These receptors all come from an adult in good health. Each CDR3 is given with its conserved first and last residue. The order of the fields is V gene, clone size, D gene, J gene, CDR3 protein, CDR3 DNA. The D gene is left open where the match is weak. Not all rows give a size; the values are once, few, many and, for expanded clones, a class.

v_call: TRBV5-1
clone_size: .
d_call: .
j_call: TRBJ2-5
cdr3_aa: CASSLRESGETQYF
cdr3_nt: TGCGCCAGCAGCTTGCGGGAGTCGGGGGAGACCCAGTACTTC

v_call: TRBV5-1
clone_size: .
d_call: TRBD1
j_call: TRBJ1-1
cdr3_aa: CASSLEGTGWTEAFF
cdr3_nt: TGCGCCAGCAGCTTGGAGGGGACAGGTTGGACTGAAGCTTTCTTT

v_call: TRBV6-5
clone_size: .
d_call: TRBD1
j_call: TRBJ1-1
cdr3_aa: CASRSDRGGTEAFF
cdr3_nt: TGTGCCAGCAGAAGTGACAGGGGTGGGACTGAAGCTTTCTTT

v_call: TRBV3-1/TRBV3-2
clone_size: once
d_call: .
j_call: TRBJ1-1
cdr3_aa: CASRTFDSMNTEAFF
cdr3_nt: TGTGCCAGCAGAACCTTCGACAGCATGAACACTGAAGCTTTCTTT

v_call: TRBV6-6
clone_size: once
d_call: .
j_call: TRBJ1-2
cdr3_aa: CASSYPQVLGYTF
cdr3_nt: TGTGCCAGCAGTTACCCCCAGGTTTTGGGCTACACCTTC

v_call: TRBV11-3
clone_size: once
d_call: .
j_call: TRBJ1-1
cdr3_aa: CASSLGPDAEAFF
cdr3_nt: TGTGCCAGCAGCTTGGGACCGGACGCTGAAGCTTTCTTT

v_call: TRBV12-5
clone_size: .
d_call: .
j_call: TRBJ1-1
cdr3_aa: CASATPHRDTLNTEAFF
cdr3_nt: TGTGCTAGTGCCACGCCTCACCGGGACACCCTAAACACTGAAGCTTTCTTT

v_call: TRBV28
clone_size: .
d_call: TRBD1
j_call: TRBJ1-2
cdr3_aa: CASSLGQGYYGYTF
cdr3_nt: TGTGCCAGCAGTTTGGGACAGGGGTACTATGGCTACACCTTC

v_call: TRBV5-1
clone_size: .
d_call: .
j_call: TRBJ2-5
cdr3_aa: CASSLDSQETQYF
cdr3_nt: TGCGCCAGCAGCTTGGACAGCCAAGAGACCCAGTACTTC

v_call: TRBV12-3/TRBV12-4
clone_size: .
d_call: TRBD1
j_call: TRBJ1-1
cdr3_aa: CASSFRTGFEAFF
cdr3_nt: TGTGCCAGCAGTTTCAGGACAGGTTTTGAAGCTTTCTTT

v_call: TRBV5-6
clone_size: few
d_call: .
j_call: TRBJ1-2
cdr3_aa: CASSFEAGIYGYTF
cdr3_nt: TGTGCCAGCAGCTTTGAGGCAGGGATATATGGCTACACCTTC

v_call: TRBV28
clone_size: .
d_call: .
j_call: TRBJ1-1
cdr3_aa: CAGSRAGEGNTEAFF
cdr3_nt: TGTGCCGGTTCCAGGGCAGGGGAGGGGAACACTGAAGCTTTCTTT

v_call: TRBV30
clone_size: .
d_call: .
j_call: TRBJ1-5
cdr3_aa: CAWSEGNQPQHF
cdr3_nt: TGTGCCTGGAGTGAGGGGAATCAGCCCCAGCATTTT